This TCR beta chain was sequenced during a study of neoadjuvant anti-PD-1 for oral cavity cancer. Time point defined: after neoadjuvant nivolumab, at surgical resection. The method was immunoSEQ multiplex PCR; TCRdb's version includes in-frame clones alone and lacks a portion of them. The sample lists some 9,500 clones, about 70% occurring once. CDR3 size: 14 residues. With 3 bases clipped from V and 1 base from J, the junction kept 3 bases outside the gene matches. Looked up from germline, CDR1 is PRHDT and CDR2 is FYEKMQ (reference sequence). The V call is TRBV13, the J call TRBJ2-7; 7 positions agree with TRBD2. This receptor was taken from a person aged 35-80 years with oral cavity squamous cell carcinoma. The starting material was PBMCs, obtained after nivolumab (anti-PD-1) treatment. The CDR3 is CASSLGGGSYEQYF. CDR3 coding DNA: TGTGCCAGCAGCTTGGGCGGGGGTTCCTACGAGCAGTACTTC.